The T cell receptor (beta chain) under discussion was sequenced for a study of blood T cell repertoires in COVID-19. Study-wide background: Italy, Spain and the United States were the sources of the convalescent and acute COVID-19 samples. From T cells, B-cell-depleted T cells, or PBMCs came the material, which was cDNA or gDNA.

After removal of 2 bases from V and 5 bases from J, the junction contained 5 bases not matched to a gene. This CDR3 has 14 amino acids. CDR1 is GTSNPN, CDR2 SVGIG, per germline (reference sequence). Seattle enrolled patients during active infection and tracked them longitudinally. In the authors' methods: Estimation of nucleated cell counts was performed using reference gene primer amplification. Sequenced by immunoSEQ multiplex PCR; TCRdb stores in-frame clones only, minus some. From that table come the V and J calls and clone size; the DNA was used to work out D and trimming. The sample records over 250,000 clones, roughly nine tenths being singletons.

The chain has TRBV30 and TRBJ2-7; the match to TRBD1 covers 11 bases. Sequenced sample: peripheral blood. The clonotype originates from a woman aged 25 to 45 with COVID-19, enrolled during active disease. The CDR3 DNA reads as TGTGCCTGGAGTACTGGGGGACAGGGGGACGAGCAGTACTTC. Protein: CAWSTGGQGDEQYF.